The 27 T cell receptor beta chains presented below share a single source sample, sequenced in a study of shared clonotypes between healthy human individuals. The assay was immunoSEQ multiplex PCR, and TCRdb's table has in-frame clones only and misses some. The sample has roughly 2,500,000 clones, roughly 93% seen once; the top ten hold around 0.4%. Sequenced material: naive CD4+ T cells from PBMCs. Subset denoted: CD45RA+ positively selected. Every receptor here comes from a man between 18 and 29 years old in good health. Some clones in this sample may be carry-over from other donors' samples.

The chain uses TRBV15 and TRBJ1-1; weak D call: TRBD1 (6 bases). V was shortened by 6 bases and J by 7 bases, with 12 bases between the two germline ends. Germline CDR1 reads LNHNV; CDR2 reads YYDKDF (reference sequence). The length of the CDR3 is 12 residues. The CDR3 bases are TGTGCCACCAGTCTAAGGGGGTTTGAAGCTTTCTTT. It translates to CATSLRGFEAFF.

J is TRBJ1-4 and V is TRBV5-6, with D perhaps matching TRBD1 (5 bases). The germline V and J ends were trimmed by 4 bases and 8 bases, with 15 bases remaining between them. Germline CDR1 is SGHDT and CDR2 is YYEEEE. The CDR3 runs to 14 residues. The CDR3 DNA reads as TGTGCCAGCAGCCGCGGGACCGCTTTAGAAAAACTGTTTTTT. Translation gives CASSRGTALEKLFF.

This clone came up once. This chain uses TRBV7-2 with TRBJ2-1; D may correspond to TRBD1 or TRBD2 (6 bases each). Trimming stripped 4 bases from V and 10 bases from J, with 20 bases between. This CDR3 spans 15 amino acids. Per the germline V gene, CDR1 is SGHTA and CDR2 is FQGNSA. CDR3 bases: TGTGCCAGCAGCTCGAACCGGGGGCAGGGTCAGGAGCAGTTCTTC. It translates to CASSSNRGQGQEQFF.

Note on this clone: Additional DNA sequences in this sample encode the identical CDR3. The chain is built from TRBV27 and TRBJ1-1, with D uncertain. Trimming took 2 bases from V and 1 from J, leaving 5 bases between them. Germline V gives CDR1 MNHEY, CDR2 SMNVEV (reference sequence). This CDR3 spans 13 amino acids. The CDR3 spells CASSLAGNTEAFF. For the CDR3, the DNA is TGTGCCAGCAGTTTAGCTGGGAACACTGAAGCTTTCTTT.

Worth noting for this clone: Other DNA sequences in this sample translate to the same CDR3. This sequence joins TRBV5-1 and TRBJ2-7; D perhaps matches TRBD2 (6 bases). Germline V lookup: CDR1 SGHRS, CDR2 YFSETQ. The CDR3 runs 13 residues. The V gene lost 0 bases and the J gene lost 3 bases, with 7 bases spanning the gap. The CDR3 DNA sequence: TGCGCCAGCAGCTTGGTTAGCGGCTACGAGCAGTACTTC. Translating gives CASSLVSGYEQYF.

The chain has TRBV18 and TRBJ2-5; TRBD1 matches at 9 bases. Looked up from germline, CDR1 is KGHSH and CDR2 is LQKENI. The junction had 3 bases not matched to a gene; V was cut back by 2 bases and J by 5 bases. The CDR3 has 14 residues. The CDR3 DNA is TGTGCCAGCTCACCAAATGGACAGGGGGAGACCCAGTACTTC. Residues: CASSPNGQGETQYF.

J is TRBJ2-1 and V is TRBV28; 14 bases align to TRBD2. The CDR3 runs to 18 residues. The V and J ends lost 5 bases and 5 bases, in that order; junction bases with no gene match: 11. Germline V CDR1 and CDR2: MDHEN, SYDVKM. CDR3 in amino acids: CASSPLRGLAGVDNEQFF. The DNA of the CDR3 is TGTGCCAGCAGTCCGTTAAGGGGACTAGCGGGAGTTGACAATGAGCAGTTCTTC.

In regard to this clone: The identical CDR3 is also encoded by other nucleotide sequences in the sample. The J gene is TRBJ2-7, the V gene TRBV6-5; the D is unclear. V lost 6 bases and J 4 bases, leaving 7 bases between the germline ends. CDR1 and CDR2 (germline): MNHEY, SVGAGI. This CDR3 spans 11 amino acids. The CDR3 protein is CASSPSYEQYF. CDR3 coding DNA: TGTGCCAGCAGCCCGTCGTACGAGCAGTACTTC.

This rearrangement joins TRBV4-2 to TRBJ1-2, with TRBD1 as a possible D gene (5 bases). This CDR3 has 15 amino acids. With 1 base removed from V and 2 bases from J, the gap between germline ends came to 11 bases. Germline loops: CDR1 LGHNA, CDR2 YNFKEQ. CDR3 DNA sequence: TGTGCCAGCAGCCAAGCCGGGGCGCTGAACTATGGCTACACCTTC. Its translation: CASSQAGALNYGYTF.

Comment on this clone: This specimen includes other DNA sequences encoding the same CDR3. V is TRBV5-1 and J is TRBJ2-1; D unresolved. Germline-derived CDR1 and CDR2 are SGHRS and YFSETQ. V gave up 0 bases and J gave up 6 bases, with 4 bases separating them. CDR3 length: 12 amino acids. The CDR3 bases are TGCGCCAGCAGCTTGGCAGGCAATGAGCAGTTCTTC. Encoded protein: CASSLAGNEQFF.

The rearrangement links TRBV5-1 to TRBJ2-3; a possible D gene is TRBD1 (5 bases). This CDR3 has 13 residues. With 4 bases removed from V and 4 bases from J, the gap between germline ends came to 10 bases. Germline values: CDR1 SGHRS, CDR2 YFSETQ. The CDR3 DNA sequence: TGCGCCAGCAGCGTGACAGTGTCAGATACGCAGTATTTT. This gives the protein CASSVTVSDTQYF.

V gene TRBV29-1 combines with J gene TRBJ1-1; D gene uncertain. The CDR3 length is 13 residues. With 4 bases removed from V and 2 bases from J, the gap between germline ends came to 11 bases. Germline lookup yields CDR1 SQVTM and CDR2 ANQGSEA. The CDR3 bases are TGCAGCGTTGTCCAGGTTCAAAACACTGAAGCTTTCTTT. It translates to CSVVQVQNTEAFF. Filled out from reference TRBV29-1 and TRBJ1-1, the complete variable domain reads SAVISQKPSRDICQRGTSLTIQCQVDSQVTMMFWYRQQPGQSLTLIATANQGSEATYESGFVIDKFPISRPNLTFSTLTVSNMSPEDSSIYLCSVVQVQNTEAFFGQGTRLTVV.

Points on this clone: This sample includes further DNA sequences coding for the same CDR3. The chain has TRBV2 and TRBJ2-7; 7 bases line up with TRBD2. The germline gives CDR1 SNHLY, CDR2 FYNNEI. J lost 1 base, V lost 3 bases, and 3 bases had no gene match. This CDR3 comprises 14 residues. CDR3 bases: TGTGCCAGCAGTGATCAGGGACTATCCTACGAGCAGTACTTC. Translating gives CASSDQGLSYEQYF.

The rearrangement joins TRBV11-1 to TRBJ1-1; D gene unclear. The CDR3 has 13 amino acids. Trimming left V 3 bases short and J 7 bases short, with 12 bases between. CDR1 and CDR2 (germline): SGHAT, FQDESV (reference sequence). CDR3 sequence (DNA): TGTGCCAGCAGCTTTAACAGCCCTGATGAAGCTTTCTTT. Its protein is CASSFNSPDEAFF.

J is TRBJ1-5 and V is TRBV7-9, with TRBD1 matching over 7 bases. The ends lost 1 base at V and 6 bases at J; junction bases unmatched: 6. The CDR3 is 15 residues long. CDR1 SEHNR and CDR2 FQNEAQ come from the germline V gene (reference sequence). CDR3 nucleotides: TGTGCCAGCAGCTTAGATGGCAGGGGGATTCAGCCCCAGCATTTT. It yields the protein CASSLDGRGIQPQHF.

CDR3 bases: TGTGCCAGCAGCCCAGAGGGTCGGGGCACTGAAGCTTTCTTT. Amino acid sequence: CASSPEGRGTEAFF. The V and J genes are TRBV7-2 and TRBJ1-1; D gene ambiguous. This CDR3 spans 14 amino acids. Trimming took 5 bases from V and 4 from J, leaving 14 bases between them. The germline CDR1 and CDR2 sequences are SGHTA and FQGNSA.

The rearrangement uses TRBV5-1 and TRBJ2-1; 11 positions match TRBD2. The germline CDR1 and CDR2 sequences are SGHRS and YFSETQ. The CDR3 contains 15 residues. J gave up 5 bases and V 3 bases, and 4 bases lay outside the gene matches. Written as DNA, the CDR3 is TGCGCCAGCAGCTCACTAGCGGGAGTCGACAATGAGCAGTTCTTC. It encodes CASSSLAGVDNEQFF. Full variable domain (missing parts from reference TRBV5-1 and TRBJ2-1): KAGVTQTPRYLIKTRGQQVTLSCSPISGHRSVSWYQQTPGQGLQFLFEYFSETQRNKGNFPGRFSGRQFSNSRSEMNVSTLELGDSALYLCASSSLAGVDNEQFFGPGTRLTVL.

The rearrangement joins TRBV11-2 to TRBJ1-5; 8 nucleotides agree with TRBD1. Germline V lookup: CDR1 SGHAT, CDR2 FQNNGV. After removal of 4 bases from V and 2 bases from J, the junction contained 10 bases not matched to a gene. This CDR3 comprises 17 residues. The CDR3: CASSSNRGQGGNQPQHF. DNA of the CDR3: TGTGCCAGCAGCTCTAATAGAGGACAGGGAGGCAATCAGCCCCAGCATTTT.

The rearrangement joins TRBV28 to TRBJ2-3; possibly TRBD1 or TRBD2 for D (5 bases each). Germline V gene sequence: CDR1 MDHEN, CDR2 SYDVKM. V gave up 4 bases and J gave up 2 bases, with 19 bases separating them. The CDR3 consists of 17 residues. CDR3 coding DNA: TGTGCCAGCAGTTCCCGGGACGAGAGGGGCCCCACAGATACGCAGTATTTT. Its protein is CASSSRDERGPTDTQYF.

The CDR3 DNA reads as TGTGCCAGCAGCGCCACTTCTGGACTAGCAAAGACCCAGTACTTC. Residues: CASSATSGLAKTQYF. V usage is TRBV7-2 and J usage is TRBJ2-5, with 8 bases aligning to TRBD2. The V gene end was trimmed by 5 bases and the J gene end by 6 bases; junction bases not matched to a gene: 11. Germline V gene sequence: CDR1 SGHTA, CDR2 FQGNSA. The CDR3 length is 15 residues.

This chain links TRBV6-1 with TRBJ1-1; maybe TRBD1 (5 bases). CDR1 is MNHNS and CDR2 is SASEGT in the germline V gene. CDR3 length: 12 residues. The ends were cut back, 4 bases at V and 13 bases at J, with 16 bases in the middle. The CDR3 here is CASSGAGTKLFF. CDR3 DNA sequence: TGTGCCAGCAGTGGCGCTGGGACGAAGCTTTTCTTT.

The DNA of the CDR3 is TGTGCCGTTAAGAAGGATAGCGGGACGTTCTACGGTGAGCAGTTCTTC. Translation gives CAVKKDSGTFYGEQFF. The chain links TRBV19 to TRBJ2-1; TRBD2 agrees at 8 bases. Germline lookup yields CDR1 LNHDA and CDR2 SQIVND (reference sequence). This CDR3 comprises 16 residues. V gave up 11 bases and J gave up 9 bases; unmatched junction bases: 21.

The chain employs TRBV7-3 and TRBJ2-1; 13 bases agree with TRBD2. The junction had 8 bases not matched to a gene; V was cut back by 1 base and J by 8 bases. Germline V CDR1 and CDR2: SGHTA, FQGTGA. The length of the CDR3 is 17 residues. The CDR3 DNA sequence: TGTGCCAGCAGCTTAAGCTTACTAGCGGGAGGGCCGTATGAGCAGTTCTTC. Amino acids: CASSLSLLAGGPYEQFF.

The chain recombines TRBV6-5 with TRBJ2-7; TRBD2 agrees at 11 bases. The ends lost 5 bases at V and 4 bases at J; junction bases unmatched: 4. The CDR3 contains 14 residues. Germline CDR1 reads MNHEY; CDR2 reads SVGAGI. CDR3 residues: CASSVAGGPYEQYF. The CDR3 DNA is TGTGCCAGCAGTGTAGCGGGAGGGCCTTACGAGCAGTACTTC.

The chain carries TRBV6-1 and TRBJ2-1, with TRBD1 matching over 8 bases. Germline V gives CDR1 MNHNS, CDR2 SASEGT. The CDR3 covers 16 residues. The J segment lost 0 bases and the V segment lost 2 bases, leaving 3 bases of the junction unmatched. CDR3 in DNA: TGTGCCAGCAGTGAATGGACAGGGTACTCCTACAATGAGCAGTTCTTC. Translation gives CASSEWTGYSYNEQFF.

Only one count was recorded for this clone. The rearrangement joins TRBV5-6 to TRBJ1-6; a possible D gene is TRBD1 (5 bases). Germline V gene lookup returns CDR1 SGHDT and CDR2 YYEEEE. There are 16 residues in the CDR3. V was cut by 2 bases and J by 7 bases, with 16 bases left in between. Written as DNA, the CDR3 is TGTGCCAGCAGCTTAACCGGGACCCTCCTAAATTCACCCCTCCACTTT. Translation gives CASSLTGTLLNSPLHF.

The CDR3 here is CASRVGQYTEAFF. The CDR3 DNA reads as TGTGCCAGCAGGGTCGGTCAATACACTGAAGCTTTCTTT. The rearrangement links TRBV6-1 to TRBJ1-1; D not resolved. This CDR3 region has 13 residues. The V gene's germline CDR1 is MNHNS and CDR2 SASEGT. The V and J ends lost 6 bases and 3 bases respectively, with 11 bases between them.